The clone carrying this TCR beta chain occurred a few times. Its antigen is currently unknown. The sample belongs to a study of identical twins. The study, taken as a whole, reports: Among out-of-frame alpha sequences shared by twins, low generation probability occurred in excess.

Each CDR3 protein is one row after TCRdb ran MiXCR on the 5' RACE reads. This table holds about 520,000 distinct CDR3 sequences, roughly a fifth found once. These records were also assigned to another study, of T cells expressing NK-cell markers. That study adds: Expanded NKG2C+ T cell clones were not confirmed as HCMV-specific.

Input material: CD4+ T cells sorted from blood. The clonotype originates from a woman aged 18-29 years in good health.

The CDR3 nucleotides read TGTGCCATCAGCCCACGGAACACTGAAGCTTTCTTT. Protein sequence: CAISPRNTEAFF. The chain employs TRBV10-3 and TRBJ1-1; D gene unclear. The CDR3 contains 12 residues. CDR1 is ENHRY and CDR2 is SYGVKD in the germline V gene. The germline V and J ends were trimmed by 6 bases and 1 base, with 6 bases remaining between them.